This T cell receptor beta chain was recovered during a study of cytomegalovirus exposure and HLA in healthy donors. About the research overall: Caucasian-associated ancestry cluster membership applied to 75% to 85% of a few hundred genotyped donors. Whole-study results and caveats: Later on, analysis showed that most CMV-associated TCR beta chains appeared to be HLA-restricted. As a later analysis showed, a missense DCLRE1C variant was linked to trimming of TCR beta V- and J-genes.

13 Jbeta primers and 60 Vbeta primers were used for the PCR. Here immunoSEQ multiplex PCR was the method, and the copy in TCRdb shows in-frame clones only, minus some. The sample holds approximately 32,000 clones; roughly 82% are singletons and the top ten take about 3.6%. Comment on this clone: Its antigen remains unidentified. Germline and junction disagree at one end, which may indicate a read error.

Germline lookup yields CDR1 SGDLS and CDR2 YYNGEE. CDR3 length: 12 amino acids. The sample taken for sequencing was PBMCs. The chain employs TRBV9 and TRBJ1-2; TRBD1 might be the D (6 bases). The TCR sequence derives from a woman aged 18 to 35 in good health and CMV-seronegative. The CDR3 DNA follows: TGTGCCAGCAGCGTAGTAGGGGGTGTCTACCCCTTC. Translated, it gives CASSVVGGVYPF. Full variable domain (missing parts from reference TRBV9 and TRBJ1-2): DSGVTQTPKHLITATGQRVTLRCSPRSGDLSVYWYQQSLDQGLQFLIQYYNGEERAKGNILERFSAQQFPDLHSELNLSSLELGDSALYFCASSVVGGVYPFGSGTRLTVV.